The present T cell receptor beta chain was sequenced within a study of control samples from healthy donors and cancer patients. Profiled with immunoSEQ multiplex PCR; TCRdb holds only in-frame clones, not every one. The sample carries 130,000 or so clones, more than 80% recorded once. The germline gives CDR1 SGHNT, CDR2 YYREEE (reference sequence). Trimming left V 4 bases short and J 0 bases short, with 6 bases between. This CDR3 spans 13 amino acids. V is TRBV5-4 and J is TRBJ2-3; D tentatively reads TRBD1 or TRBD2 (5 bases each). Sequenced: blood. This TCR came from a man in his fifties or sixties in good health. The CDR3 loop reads CASSRDSTDTQYF. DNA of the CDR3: TGTGCCAGCAGCCGGGACAGCACAGATACGCAGTATTTT. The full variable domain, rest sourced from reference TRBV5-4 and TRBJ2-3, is ETGVTQSPTHLIKTRGQQVTLRCSSQSGHNTVSWYQQALGQGPQFIFQYYREEENGRGNFPPRFSGLQFPNYSSELNVNALELDDSALYLCASSRDSTDTQYFGPGTRLTVL.